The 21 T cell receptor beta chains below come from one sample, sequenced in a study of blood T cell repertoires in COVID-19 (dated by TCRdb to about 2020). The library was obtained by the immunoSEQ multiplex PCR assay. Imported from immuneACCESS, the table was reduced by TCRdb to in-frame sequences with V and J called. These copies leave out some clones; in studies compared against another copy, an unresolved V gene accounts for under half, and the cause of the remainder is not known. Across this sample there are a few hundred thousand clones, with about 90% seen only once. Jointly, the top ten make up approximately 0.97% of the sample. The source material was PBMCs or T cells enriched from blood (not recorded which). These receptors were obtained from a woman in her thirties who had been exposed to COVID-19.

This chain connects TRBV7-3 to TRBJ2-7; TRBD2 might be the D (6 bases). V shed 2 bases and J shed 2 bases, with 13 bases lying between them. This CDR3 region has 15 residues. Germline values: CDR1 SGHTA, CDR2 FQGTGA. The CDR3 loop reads CASSLDGRGTYEQYF. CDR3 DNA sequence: TGTGCCAGCAGCTTAGACGGGCGGGGTACCTACGAGCAGTACTTC.

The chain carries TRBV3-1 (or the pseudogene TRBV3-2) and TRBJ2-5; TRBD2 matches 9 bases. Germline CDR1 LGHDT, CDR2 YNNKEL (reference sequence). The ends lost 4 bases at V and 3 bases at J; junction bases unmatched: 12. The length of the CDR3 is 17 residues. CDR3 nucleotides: TGTGCCAGCAGCCCCCCGGGTGGCGGGAGGGGGAAAGAGACCCAGTACTTC. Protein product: CASSPPGGGRGKETQYF.

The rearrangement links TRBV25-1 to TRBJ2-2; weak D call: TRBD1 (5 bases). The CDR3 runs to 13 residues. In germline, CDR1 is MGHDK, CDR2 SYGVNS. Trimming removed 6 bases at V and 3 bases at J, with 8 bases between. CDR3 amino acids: CASSLTDTGELFF. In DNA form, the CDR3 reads TGTGCCAGCAGCCTGACAGACACCGGGGAGCTGTTTTTT. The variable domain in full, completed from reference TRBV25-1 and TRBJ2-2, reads EADIYQTPRYLVIGTGKKITLECSQTMGHDKMYWYQQDPGMELHLIHYSYGVNSTEKGDLSSESTVSRIRTEHFPLTLESARPSHTSQYLCASSLTDTGELFFGEGSRLTVL.

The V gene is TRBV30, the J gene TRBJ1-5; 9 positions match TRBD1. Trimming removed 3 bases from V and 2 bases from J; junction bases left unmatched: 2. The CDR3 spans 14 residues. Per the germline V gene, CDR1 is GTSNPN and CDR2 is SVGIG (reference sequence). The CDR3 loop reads CAWSRQGGNQPQHF. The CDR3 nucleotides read TGTGCCTGGAGCCGACAGGGGGGCAATCAGCCCCAGCATTTT.

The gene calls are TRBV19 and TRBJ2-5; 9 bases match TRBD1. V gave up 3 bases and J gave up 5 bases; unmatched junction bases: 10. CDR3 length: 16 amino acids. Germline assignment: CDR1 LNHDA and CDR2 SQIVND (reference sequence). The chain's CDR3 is CASSIGRGQGRETQYF. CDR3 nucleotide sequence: TGTGCCAGTAGTATCGGCAGGGGACAGGGTAGGGAGACCCAGTACTTC.

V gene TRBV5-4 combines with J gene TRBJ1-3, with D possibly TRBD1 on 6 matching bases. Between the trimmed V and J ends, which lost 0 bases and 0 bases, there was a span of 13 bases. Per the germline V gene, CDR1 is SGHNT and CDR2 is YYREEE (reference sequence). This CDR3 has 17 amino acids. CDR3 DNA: TGTGCCAGCAGCTTGGGCGACGACAGGTTCTCTGGAAACACCATATATTTT. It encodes CASSLGDDRFSGNTIYF.

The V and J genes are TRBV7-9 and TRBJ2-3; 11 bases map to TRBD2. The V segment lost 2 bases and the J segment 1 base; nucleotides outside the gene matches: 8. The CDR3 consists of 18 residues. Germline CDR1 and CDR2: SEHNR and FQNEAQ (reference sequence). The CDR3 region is CASSLLAGGGRGTDTQYF. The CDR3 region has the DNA TGTGCCAGCAGCTTACTAGCGGGAGGTGGAAGGGGCACAGATACGCAGTATTTT.

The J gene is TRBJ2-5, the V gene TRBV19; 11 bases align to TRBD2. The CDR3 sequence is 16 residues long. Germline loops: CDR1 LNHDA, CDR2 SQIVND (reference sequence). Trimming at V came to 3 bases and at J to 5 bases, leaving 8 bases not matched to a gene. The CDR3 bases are TGTGCCAGTAGTATGGGGGGACTAGCGGAGATGGAGACCCAGTACTTC. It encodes CASSMGGLAEMETQYF.

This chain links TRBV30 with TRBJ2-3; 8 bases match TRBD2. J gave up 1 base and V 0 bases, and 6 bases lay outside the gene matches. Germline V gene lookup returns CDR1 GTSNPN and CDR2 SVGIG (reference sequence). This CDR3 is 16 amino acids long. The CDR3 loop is CAWSVGGSGGTDTQYF. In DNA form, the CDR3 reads TGTGCCTGGAGTGTAGGAGGTAGCGGGGGCACAGATACGCAGTATTTT.

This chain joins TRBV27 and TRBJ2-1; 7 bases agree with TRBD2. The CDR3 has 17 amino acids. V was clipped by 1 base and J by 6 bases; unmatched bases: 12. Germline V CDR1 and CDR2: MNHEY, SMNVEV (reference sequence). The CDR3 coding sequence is TGTGCCAGCAGTTTATATCCCACTAGCGTAGGCATCAATGAGCAGTTCTTC. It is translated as CASSLYPTSVGINEQFF.

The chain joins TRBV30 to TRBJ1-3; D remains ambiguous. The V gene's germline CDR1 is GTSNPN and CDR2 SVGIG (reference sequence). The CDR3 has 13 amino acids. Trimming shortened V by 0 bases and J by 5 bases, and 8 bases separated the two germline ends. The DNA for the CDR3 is TGTGCCTGGAGTGTACTCGAACGAAACACCATATATTTT. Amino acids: CAWSVLERNTIYF.

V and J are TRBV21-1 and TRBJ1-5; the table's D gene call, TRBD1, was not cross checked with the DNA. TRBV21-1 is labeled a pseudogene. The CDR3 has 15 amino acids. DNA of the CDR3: TGTGCCAGCATCCCTGGGGGACAAAAGAATCAGCCCCAGCATTTT. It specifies CASIPGGQKNQPQHF.

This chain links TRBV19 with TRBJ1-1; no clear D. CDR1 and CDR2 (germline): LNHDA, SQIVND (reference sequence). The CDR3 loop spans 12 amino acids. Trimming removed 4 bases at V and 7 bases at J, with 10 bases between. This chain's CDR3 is CASSTRPGEAFF. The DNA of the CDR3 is TGTGCCAGTAGTACCCGACCGGGTGAAGCTTTCTTT.

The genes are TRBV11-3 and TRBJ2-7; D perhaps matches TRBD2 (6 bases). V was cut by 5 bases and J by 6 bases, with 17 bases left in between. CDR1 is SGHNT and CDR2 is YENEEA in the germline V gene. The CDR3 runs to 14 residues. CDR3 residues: CASSGRTTLGEQYF. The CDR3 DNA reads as TGTGCCAGCAGCGGGCGGACTACCCTCGGCGAGCAGTACTTC.

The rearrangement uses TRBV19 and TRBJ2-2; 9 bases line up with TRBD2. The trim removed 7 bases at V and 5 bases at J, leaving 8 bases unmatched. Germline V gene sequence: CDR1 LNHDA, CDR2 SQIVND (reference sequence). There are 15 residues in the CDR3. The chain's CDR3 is CASKRLAELTGELFF. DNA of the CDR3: TGTGCCAGTAAAAGACTAGCGGAGCTGACCGGGGAGCTGTTTTTT.

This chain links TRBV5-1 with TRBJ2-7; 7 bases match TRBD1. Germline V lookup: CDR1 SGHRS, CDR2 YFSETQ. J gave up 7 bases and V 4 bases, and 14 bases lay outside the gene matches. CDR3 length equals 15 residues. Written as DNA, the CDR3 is TGCGCCAGCAGCCCTTCGACAGGGCTCCTGGGGGAGCAGTACTTC. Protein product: CASSPSTGLLGEQYF. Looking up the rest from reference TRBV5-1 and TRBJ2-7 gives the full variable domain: KAGVTQTPRYLIKTRGQQVTLSCSPISGHRSVSWYQQTPGQGLQFLFEYFSETQRNKGNFPGRFSGRQFSNSRSEMNVSTLELGDSALYLCASSPSTGLLGEQYFGPGTRLTVT.

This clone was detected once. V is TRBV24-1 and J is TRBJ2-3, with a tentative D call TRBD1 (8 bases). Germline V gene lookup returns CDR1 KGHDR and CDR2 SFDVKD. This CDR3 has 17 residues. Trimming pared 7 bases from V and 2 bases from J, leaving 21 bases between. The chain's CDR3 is CATSPRGGTGYTDTQYF. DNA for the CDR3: TGTGCCACCAGCCCAAGGGGGGGGACAGGATACACAGATACGCAGTATTTT.

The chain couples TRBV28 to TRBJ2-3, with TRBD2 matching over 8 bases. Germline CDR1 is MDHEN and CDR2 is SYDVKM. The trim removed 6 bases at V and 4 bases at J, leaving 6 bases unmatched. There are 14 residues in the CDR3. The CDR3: CASSFSSGSDTQYF. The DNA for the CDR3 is TGTGCCAGCAGCTTTTCTAGCGGGTCAGATACGCAGTATTTT.

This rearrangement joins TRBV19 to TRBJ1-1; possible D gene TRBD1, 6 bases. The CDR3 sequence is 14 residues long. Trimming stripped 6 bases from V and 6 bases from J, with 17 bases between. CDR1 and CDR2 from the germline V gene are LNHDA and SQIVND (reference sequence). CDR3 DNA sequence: TGTGCCAGTAGGCCGCACAGGGATGGGGCTGAAGCTTTCTTT. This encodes CASRPHRDGAEAFF. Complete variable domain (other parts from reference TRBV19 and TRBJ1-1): DGGITQSPKYLFRKEGQNVTLSCEQNLNHDAMYWYRQDPGQGLRLIYYSQIVNDFQKGDIAEGYSVSREKKESFPLTVTSAQKNPTAFYLCASRPHRDGAEAFFGQGTRLTVV.

In DNA, the CDR3 is TGTGCCAGCAGCTCCGGGGGGACAGGGGGCCGCGAGCAGTACTTC. It yields the protein CASSSGGTGGREQYF. The rearrangement uses TRBV7-2 and TRBJ2-7; 12 nucleotides match TRBD1. Trimming removed 4 bases from V and 6 bases from J; junction bases left unmatched: 7. CDR1 is SGHTA and CDR2 is FQGNSA in the germline V gene. The CDR3 spans 15 residues.

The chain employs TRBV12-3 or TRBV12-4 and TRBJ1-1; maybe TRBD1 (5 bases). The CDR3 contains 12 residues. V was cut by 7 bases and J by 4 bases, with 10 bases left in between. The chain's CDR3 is CASTRGGTEAFF. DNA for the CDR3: TGTGCCAGCACCCGCGGGGGCACTGAAGCTTTCTTT.